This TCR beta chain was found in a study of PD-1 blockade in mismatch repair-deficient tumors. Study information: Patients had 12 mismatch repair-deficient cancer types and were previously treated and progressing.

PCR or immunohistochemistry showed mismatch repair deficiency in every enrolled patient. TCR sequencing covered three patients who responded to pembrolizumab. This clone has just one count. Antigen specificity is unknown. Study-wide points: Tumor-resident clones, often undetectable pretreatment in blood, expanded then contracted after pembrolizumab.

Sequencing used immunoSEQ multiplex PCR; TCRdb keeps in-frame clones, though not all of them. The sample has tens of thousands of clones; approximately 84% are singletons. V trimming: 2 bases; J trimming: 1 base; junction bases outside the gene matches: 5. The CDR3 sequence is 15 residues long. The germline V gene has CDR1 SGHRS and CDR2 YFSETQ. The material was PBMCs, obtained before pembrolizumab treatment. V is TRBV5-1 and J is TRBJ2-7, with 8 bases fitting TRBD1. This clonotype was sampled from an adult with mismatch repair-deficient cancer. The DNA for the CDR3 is TGCGCCAGCAGCTTAACAGGGGGTATGTCCTACGAGCAGTACTTC. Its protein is CASSLTGGMSYEQYF.